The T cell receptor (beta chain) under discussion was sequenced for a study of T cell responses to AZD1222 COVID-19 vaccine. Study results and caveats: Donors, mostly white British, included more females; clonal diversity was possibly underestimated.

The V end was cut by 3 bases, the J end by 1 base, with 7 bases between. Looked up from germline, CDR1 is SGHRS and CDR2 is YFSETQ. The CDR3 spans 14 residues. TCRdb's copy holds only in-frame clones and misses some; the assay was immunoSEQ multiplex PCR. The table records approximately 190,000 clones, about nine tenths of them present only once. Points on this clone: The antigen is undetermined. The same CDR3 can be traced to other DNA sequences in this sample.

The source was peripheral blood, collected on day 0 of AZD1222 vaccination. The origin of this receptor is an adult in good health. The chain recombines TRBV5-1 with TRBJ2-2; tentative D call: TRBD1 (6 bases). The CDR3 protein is CASSSDRNTGELFF. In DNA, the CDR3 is TGCGCCAGCAGCTCGGACAGGAACACCGGGGAGCTGTTTTTT.